This T cell receptor (beta chain) was retrieved from a study of T cell responses to AZD1222 COVID-19 vaccine. The CDR3 spans 14 residues. Germline V lookup: CDR1 MDHEN, CDR2 SYDVKM. V gave up 8 bases and J gave up 0 bases, with 13 bases separating them. Study observations and caveats: Baseline serostatus was positive in only a handful of AZD1222 recipients. Mostly white British, mostly female donors; authors suggested clonal diversity may be underestimated. Increased Spike-specific TCR breadth and depth were observed after two AZD1222 doses.

It was second doses at about 4 or about 12 weeks that were pooled. As regards this clone: The antigen is undetermined.

Profiled with immunoSEQ multiplex PCR; TCRdb holds only in-frame clones, not every one. The table records roughly 120,000 clones, roughly 90% of them present only once. The chain couples TRBV28 to TRBJ1-1, with D possibly TRBD1 on 5 matching bases. Here the sequenced sample was peripheral blood, taken 28 days after the second AZD1222 dose. The clonotype was recovered from an adult who received the AZD1222 COVID-19 vaccine. The CDR3: CASGYGALNTEAFF. DNA for the CDR3: TGTGCCAGCGGTTATGGGGCTTTGAACACTGAAGCTTTCTTT.